A single T cell receptor beta chain is shown here with its context. The sample belongs to a study of blood T cell repertoires in COVID-19. This CDR3 is 12 amino acids long. V lost 10 bases to trimming and J lost 3 bases, with 12 bases between them. Germline lookup yields CDR1 MDHEN and CDR2 SYDVKM. In the original analysis: For nucleated cells, counts were estimated from reference gene primer amplification. Data came from immunoSEQ multiplex PCR; TCRdb stores just in-frame clones and leaves some out. Clone size and the V and J calls come from that table; the DNA yielded D and trimming. Among over 250,000 clones listed, approximately 85% were seen once. Participant reports of clinical history set cohort assignment.

Sequenced sample: PBMCs or T cells enriched from blood (not recorded which). The sequence was obtained from a woman aged 25-40 years who had recovered from COVID-19. The J gene is TRBJ1-2, the V gene TRBV28, with a possible D match to TRBD1 (6 bases). The CDR3 loop is CATRDKYYGYTF. CDR3 nucleotides: TGTGCCACTAGGGACAAGTACTATGGCTACACCTTC.